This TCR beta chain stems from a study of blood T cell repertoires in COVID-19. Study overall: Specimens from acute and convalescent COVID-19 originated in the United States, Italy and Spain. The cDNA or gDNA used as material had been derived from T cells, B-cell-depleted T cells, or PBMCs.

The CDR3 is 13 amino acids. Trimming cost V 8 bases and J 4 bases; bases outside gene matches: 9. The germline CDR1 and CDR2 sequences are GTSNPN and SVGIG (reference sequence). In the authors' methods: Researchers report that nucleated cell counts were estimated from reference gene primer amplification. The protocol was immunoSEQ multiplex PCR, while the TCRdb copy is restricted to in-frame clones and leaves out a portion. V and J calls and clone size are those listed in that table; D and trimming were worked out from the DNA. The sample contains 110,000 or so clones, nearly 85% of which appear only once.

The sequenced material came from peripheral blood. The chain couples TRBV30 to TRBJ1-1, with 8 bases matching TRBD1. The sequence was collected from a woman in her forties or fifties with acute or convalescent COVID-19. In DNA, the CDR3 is TGTGCCGGCAGGACAGGGTGGACCACTGAAGCTTTCTTT. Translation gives CAGRTGWTTEAFF.